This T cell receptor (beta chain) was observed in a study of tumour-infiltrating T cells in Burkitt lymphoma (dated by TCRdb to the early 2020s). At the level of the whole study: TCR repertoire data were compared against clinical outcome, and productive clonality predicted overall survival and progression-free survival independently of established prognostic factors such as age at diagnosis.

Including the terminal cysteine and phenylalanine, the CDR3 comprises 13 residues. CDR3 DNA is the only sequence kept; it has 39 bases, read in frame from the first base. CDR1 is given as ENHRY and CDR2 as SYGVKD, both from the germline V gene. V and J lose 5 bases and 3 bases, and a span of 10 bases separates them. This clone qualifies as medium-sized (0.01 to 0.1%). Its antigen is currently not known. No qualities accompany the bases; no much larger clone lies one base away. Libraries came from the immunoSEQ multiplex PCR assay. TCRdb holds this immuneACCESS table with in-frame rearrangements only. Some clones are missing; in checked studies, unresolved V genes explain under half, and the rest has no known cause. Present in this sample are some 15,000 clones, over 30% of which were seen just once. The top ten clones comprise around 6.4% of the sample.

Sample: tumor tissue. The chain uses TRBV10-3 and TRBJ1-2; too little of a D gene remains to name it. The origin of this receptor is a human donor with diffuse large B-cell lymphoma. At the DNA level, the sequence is TGTGCCATCAGTTCCGGGATGGACTATGGCTACACCTTC. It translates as CAISSGMDYGYTF.